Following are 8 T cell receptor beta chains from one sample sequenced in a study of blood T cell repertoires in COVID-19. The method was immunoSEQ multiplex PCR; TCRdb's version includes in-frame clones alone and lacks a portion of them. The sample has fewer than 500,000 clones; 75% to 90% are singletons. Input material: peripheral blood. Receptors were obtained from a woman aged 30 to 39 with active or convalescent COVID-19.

Written as DNA, the CDR3 is TGTGCCAGCAGTGACGGGAGTGGCATAGGGGAGCTGTTTTTT. As protein: CASSDGSGIGELFF. The chain links TRBV25-1 to TRBJ2-2; perhaps TRBD2 as D (6 bases). This CDR3 is 14 amino acids long. V was cut by 3 bases and J by 8 bases, with 13 bases left in between. CDR1 and CDR2 (germline): MGHDK, SYGVNS.

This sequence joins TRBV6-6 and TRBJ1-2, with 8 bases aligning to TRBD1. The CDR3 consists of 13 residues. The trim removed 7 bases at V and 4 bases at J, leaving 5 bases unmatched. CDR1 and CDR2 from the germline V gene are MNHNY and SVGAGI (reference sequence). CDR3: CASTRTGTYGYTF. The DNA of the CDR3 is TGTGCCAGCACCAGGACAGGGACCTATGGCTACACCTTC.

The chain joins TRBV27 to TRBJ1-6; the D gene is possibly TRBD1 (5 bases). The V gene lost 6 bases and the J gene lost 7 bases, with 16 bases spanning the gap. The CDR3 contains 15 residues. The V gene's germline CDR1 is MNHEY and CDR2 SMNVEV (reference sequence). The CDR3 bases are TGTGCCAGCAGCCCCAAAGGACAAAAAAATTCACCCCTCCACTTT. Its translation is CASSPKGQKNSPLHF.

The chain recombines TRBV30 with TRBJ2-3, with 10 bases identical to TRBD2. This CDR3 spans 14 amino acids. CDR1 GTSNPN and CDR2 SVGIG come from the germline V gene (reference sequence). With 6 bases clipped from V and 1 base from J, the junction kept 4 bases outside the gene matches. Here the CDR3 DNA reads TGTGCCTGCCTTCTAGCGGGAGGCACAGATACGCAGTATTTT. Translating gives CACLLAGGTDTQYF.

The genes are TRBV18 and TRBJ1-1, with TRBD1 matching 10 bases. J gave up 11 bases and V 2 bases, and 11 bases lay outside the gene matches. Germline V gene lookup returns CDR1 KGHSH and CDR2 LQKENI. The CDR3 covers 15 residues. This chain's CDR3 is CASSPTGTGERGAFF. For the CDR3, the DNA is TGTGCCAGCTCACCAACCGGGACAGGGGAGAGAGGGGCTTTCTTT.

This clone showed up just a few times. CDR3 sequence reads: CASSPARAVTEAFF. The CDR3 DNA sequence: TGTGCCAGCAGCCCCGCCAGGGCGGTCACTGAAGCTTTCTTT. The gene calls are TRBV28 and TRBJ1-1; D is possibly TRBD1 (5 bases). This CDR3 spans 14 amino acids. The V gene's germline CDR1 is MDHEN and CDR2 SYDVKM. V was clipped by 6 bases and J by 4 bases, with 15 bases between them.

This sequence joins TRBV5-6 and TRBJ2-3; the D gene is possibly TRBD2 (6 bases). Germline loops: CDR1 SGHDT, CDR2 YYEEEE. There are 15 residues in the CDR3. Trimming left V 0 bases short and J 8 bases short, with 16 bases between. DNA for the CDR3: TGTGCCAGCAGCTTGGCCGGGCCCGTGGGAGGTACGCAGTATTTT. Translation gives CASSLAGPVGGTQYF. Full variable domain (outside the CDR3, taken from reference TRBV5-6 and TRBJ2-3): DAGVTQSPTHLIKTRGQQVTLRCSPKSGHDTVSWYQQALGQGPQFIFQYYEEEERQRGNFPDRFSGHQFPNYSSELNVNALLLGDSALYLCASSLAGPVGGTQYFGPGTRLTVL.

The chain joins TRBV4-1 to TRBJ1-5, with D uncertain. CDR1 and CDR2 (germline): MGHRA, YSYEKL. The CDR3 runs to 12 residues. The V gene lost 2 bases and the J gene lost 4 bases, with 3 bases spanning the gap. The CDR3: CASSQSNQPQHF. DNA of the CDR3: TGCGCCAGCAGCCAATCAAATCAGCCCCAGCATTTT.